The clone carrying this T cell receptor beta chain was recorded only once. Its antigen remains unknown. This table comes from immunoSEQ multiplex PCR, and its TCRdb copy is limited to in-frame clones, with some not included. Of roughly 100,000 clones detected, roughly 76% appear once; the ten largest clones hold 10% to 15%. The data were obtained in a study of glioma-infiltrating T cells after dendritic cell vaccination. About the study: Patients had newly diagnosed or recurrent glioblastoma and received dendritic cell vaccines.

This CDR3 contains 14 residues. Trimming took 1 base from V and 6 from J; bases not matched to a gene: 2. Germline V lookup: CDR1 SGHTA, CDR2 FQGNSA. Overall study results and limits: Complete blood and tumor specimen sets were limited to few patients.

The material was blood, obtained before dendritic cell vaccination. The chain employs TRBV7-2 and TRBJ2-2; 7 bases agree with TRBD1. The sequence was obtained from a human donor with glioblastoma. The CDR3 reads CASSLDQGAGELFF. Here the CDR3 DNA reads TGTGCCAGCAGCTTAGATCAGGGGGCCGGGGAGCTGTTTTTT. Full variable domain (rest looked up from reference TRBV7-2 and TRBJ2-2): GAGVSQSPSNKVTEKGKDVELRCDPISGHTALYWYRQSLGQGLEFLIYFQGNSAPDKSGLPSDRFSAERTGGSVSTLTIQRTQQEDSAVYLCASSLDQGAGELFFGEGSRLTVL.